This TCR beta chain was identified during a study of T cell repertoires in cytomegalovirus infection (dated by TCRdb to about 2019). In the study overall: Donor HLA type was relevant to the analysis, as public TCR beta signatures indicated carriage of CMV infection together with the matching HLA type. The full study reports these points: The ex vivo response was dominated by HLA-C-restricted CMV-specific TCR beta clonotypes, which also provided the single most frequent clonotype in two of eight donors. In both this cohort and an independent roughly 350-donor cohort, the cumulative frequency of public TCR beta family members distinguished carriers of CMV infection plus the relevant HLA type.

The sequencer was an Illumina HiSeq 1500. TCRdb itself trimmed the public reads at Q25 with fastp, ran MiXCR and retained productive beta chains. Every distinct CDR3 protein forms one entry, paired with its most common genes and DNA. This sample holds some 390,000 distinct CDR3 sequences; 15% to 20% were observed only once. The ten biggest clones cover 8.5% to 10% of the sample. The cysteine opens and the phenylalanine closes a CDR3 of 14 amino acids. Only the CDR3 portion is preserved as DNA: 42 bases, with reading frame beginning at the first base. The V and J ends are trimmed by 0 bases and 0 bases, leaving 4 bases between them. The germline V gene sets CDR1 to LGHNA and CDR2 to YSLEER. Turning to this clonotype: No antigen is known for it. No quality values exist for individual bases; no much larger clone is one base distant.

The V and J genes are TRBV4-3 and TRBJ2-3, with no confident D gene call. The origin of this receptor is a human donor in good health (CMV status not recorded). Some clones in this sample may be carry-over from other donors' samples. Sequences were obtained from PBMCs. Here the CDR3 is given as CASSQDYSTDTQYF. The DNA is TGCGCCAGCAGCCAAGATTATAGCACAGATACGCAGTATTTT.